This T cell receptor (beta chain) was observed in a study of blood T cell repertoires in COVID-19 (dated by TCRdb to between 2020 and 2021). About the full investigation: The collaborator samples originated in the United States, Italy and Spain and spanned the acute and convalescent phases of COVID-19. The material from the prospective study consisted of cDNA or gDNA derived from T cells, B-cell-depleted T cells, or PBMCs. Subjects who had been exposed to COVID-19, were actively infected with it, or had recovered from it provided the deeply sampled blood TCRbeta repertoires that made up the dataset. A freely available public database, intended as a resource for researchers studying the immune response to SARS-CoV-2, is where the repertoires were released. Samples came from the ongoing ImmuneRACE study (first 160 participants) plus 1,254 subjects from 6 global collaborators. A de-identified subject ID, COVID-19 status, age in years and sex were almost always included in the sample metadata. Where HLA class I and class II types were available, the types were taken from metadata supplied by the sample provider, not from assay-based typing. Study-wide findings and limitations: How much clinical and demographic metadata was included differed by source and by participant, and the metadata was provided uncurated.

TCRbeta CDR3 regions were amplified from genomic DNA using the immunoSEQ Assay, a bias-controlled multiplex PCR. As for how the authors treated the data: Within the assay, amplification of reference gene primers was used to estimate how many nucleated cells each sample contained. To quantify the absolute abundance of each unique TCRbeta CDR3 rearrangement, sequence reads were collapsed and filtered. For each sample, productive Simpson clonality was calculated as the square root of Simpson's diversity index across productive rearrangements. This is the immuneACCESS table as TCRdb keeps it, with only in-frame sequences that have V and J called. A part of the clones is gone; compared with another copy, unresolved V genes explain less than half, and the rest is unexplained. V and J calls plus clone size are reproduced from that table; the DNA served to infer D and trimming. The sample table lists about 380,000 clones, around 89% of them with a count of one. The top ten constitute 0.9% to 1.5% of the sample.

Taken from the germline V gene, the CDR1 and CDR2 loops are SGHDT and YYEEEE. The CDR3 runs 16 amino acids, cysteine and phenylalanine included. Of all the DNA, just the CDR3 is kept, 48 bases in frame from base 1. A distance of 18 bases separates the germline ends of V and J, which lose 7 bases and 2 bases respectively. Regarding this clone: Its specific antigen is unknown. No qualities accompany the bases; no much larger clone lies one base away.

In the prospective study, participants were roughly 18 to 95 years old, resided in fewer than 25 geographic areas of the United States, and were enrolled through a virtual design. In the prospective study, cohorts were assigned on the basis of participant-reported clinical history obtained from a screening survey and a study questionnaire. For ImmuneRACE Cohort 3, a participant was defined as recovered based on two consecutive negative NP/OP PCR tests, clearance by a healthcare professional, or resolution of symptoms. In the prospective study, mobile phlebotomists collected whole blood, serum and a nasopharyngeal or oropharyngeal swab from each participant. Additional blood draws and questionnaires over an approximately 2-month period could optionally be provided by prospective study participants. Before DNA extraction, prospective study blood samples were shipped either frozen or at room temperature.

The sample comprised PBMCs or T cells enriched from blood (not recorded which). The source is a woman aged 18-29 years who had recovered from COVID-19. The chain is encoded by TRBV5-6 joined to TRBJ2-2; too little of a D gene remains to name it. The nucleotide sequence reads as follows: TGTGCCAGCTCCAATTCCGTGTACATCAACACCGGGGAGCTGTTTTTT. Its protein is CASSNSVYINTGELFF.